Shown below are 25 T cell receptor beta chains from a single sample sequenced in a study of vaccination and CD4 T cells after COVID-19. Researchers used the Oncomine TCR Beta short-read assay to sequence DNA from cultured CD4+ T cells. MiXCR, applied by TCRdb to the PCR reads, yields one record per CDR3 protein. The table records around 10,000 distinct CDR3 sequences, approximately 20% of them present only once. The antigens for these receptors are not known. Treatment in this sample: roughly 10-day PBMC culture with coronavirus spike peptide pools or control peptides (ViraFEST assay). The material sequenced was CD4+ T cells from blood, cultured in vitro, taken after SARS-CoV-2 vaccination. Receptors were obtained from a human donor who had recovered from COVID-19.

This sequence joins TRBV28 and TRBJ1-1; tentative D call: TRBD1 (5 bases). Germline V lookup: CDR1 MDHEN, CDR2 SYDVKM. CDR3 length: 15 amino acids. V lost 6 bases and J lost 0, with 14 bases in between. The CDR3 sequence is CASRPLGTVNTEAFF. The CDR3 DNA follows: TGTGCCAGCAGACCCCTCGGGACGGTGAACACTGAAGCTTTCTTT.

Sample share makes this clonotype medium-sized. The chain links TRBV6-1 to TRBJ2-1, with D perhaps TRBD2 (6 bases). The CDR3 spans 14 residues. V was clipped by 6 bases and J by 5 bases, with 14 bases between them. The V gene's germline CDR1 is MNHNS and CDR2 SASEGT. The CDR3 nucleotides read TGTGCCAGCAGCCCTCGGGACTTAAACAATGAGCAGTTCTTC. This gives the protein CASSPRDLNNEQFF.

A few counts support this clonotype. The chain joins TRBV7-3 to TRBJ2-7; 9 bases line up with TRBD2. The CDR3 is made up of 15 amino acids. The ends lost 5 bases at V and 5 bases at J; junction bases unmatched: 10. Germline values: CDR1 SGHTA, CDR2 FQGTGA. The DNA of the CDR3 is TGTGCCAGCAGCCCGGATAGCGGGAGAGGGAACGAGCAGTACTTC. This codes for CASSPDSGRGNEQYF.

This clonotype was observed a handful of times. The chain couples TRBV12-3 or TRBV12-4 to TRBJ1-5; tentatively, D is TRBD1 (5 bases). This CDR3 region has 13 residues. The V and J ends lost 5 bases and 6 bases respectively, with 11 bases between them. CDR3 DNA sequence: TGTGCCAGCAGTCTGACAGTAGGTCAGCCCCAGCATTTT. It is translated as CASSLTVGQPQHF.

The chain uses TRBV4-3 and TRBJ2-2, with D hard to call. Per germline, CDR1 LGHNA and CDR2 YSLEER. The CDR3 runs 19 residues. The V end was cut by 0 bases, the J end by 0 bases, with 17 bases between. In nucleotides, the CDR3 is TGCGCCAGCAGCCAAGAATTCCCCCTTCGACATACGAACACCGGGGAGCTGTTTTTT. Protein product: CASSQEFPLRHTNTGELFF.

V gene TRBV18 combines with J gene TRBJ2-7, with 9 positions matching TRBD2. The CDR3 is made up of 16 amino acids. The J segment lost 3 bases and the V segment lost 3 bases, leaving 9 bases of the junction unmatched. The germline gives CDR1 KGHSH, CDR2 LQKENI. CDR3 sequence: CASSPNIAGVSYEQYF. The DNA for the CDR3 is TGTGCCAGCTCACCGAATATAGCGGGAGTTAGCTACGAGCAGTACTTC.

The CDR3: CASSTSIGQGWTFF. CDR3 sequence (DNA): TGTGCCAGCAGCACATCTATTGGACAGGGTTGGACTTTCTTT. This chain links TRBV7-9 with TRBJ1-1, with 8 bases that match TRBD1. This CDR3 is 14 amino acids long. V shed 5 bases and J 12 bases; nucleotides not matched to a gene: 14. Germline CDR1 is SEHNR and CDR2 is FQNEAQ (reference sequence). The complete variable domain, with remaining parts taken from reference TRBV7-9 and TRBJ1-1, reads DTGVSQNPRHKITKRGQNVTFRCDPISEHNRLYWYRQTLGQGPEFLTYFQNEAQLEKSRLLSDRFSAERPKGSFSTLEIQRTEQGDSAMYLCASSTSIGQGWTFFGQGTRLTVV.

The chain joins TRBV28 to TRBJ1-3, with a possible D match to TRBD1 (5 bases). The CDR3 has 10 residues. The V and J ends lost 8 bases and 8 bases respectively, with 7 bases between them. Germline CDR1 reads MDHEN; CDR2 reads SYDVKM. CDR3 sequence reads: CASGGDTIYF. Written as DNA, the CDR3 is TGTGCCAGCGGAGGGGACACCATATATTTT.

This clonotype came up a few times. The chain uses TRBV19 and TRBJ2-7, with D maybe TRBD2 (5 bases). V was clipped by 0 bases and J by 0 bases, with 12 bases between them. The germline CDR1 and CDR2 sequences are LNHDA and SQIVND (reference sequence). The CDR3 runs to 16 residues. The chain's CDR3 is CASSIDPRGSSYEQYF. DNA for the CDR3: TGTGCCAGTAGTATAGATCCTCGAGGGAGCTCCTACGAGCAGTACTTC.

The CDR3, as DNA: TGTGCCTGGACCACAGGGGGCGCCCCGGACACTGAAGCTTTCTTT. It translates to CAWTTGGAPDTEAFF. The chain recombines TRBV30 with TRBJ1-1; 9 nucleotides line up with TRBD1. V dropped 4 bases and J dropped 3; count of bases not matched to a gene: 9. The length of the CDR3 is 15 residues. The germline V gene has CDR1 GTSNPN and CDR2 SVGIG (reference sequence).

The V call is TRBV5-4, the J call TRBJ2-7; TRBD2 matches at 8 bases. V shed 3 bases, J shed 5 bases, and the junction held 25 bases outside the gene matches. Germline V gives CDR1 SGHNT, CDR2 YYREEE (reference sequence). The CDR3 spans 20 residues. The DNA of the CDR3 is TGTGCCAGCAGCTACTACCGGCAGGGGTCGAAGAGCGGGAGAAGGAACGAGCAGTACTTC. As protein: CASSYYRQGSKSGRRNEQYF.

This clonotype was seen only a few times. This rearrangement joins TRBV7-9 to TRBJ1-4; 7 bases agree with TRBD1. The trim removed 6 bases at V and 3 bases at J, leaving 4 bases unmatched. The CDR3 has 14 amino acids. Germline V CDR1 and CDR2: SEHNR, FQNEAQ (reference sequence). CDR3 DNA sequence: TGTGCCAGCAGGTCGAGGGGGCCTAATGAAAAACTGTTTTTT. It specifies CASRSRGPNEKLFF.

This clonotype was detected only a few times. The CDR3 sequence is CASSEVGGGLETQYF. In DNA, the CDR3 is TGTGCCAGCAGTGAAGTTGGAGGAGGGCTGGAGACCCAGTACTTC. This rearrangement joins TRBV6-1 to TRBJ2-5; D perhaps matches TRBD2 (6 bases). V was trimmed by 1 base and J by 5 bases, leaving 14 bases between them. The CDR3 is 15 residues long. Germline V gene data show CDR1 as MNHNS and CDR2 as SASEGT.

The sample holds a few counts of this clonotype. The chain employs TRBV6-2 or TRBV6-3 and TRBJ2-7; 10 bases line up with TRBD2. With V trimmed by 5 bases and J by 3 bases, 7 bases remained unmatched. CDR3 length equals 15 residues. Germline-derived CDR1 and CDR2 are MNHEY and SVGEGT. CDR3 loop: CASSTLSGRRYEQYF. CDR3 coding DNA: TGTGCCAGCAGTACCCTTAGCGGGAGGCGCTACGAGCAGTACTTC.

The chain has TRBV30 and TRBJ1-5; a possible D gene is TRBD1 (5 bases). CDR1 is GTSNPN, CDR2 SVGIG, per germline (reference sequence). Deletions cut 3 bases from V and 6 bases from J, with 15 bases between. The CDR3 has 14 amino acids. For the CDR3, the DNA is TGTGCCTGGAGCGAAGGTCCTAGGGGTCAGCCCCAGCATTTT. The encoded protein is CAWSEGPRGQPQHF.

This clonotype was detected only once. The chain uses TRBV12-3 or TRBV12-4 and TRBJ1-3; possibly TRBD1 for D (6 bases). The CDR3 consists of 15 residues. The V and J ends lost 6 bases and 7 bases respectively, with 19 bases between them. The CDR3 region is CASRGTGGFGNTIYF. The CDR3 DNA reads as TGTGCCAGCAGAGGAACGGGGGGCTTTGGCAACACCATATATTTT.

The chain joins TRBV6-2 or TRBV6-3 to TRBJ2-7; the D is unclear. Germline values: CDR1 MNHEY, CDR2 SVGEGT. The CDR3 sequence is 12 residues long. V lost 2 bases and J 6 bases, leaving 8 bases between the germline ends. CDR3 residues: CASSYGFREQYF. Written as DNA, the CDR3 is TGTGCCAGCAGTTACGGGTTCCGCGAGCAGTACTTC.

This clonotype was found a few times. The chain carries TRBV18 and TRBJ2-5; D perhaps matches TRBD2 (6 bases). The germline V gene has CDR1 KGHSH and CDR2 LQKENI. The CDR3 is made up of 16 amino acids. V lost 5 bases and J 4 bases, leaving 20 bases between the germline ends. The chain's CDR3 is CASSSRGMAGSETQYF. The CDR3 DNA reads TGTGCCAGCTCATCCCGCGGGATGGCGGGATCAGAGACCCAGTACTTC.

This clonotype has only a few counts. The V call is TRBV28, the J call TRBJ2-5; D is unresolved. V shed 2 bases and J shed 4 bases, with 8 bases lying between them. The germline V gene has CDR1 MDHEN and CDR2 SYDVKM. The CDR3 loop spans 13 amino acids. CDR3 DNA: TGTGCCAGCAGTTTAAGGTGGGGAGAGACCCAGTACTTC. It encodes CASSLRWGETQYF. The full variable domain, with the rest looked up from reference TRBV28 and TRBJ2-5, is DVKVTQSSRYLVKRTGEKVFLECVQDMDHENMFWYRQDPGLGLRLIYFSYDVKMKEKGDIPEGYSVSREKKERFSLILESASTNQTSMYLCASSLRWGETQYFGPGTRLLVL.

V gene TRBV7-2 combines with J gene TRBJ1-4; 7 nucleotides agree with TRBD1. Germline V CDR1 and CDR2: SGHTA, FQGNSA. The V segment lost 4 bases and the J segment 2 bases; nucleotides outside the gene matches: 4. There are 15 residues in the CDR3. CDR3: CASSSSRGTNEKLFF. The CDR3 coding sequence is TGTGCCAGCAGCTCAAGCAGGGGGACTAATGAAAAACTGTTTTTT.

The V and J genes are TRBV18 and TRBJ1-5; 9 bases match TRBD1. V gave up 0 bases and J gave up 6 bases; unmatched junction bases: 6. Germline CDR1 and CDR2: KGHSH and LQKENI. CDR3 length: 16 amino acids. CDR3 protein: CASSPPTGGSIQPQHF. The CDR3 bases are TGTGCCAGCTCACCACCGACAGGGGGGTCAATTCAGCCCCAGCATTTT.

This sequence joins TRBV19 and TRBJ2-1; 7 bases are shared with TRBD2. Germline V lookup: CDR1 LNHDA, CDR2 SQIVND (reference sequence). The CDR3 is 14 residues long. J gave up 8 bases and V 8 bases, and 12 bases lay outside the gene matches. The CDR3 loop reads CASVLTCGRDEQFF. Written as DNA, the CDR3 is TGTGCCAGTGTCCTTACTTGCGGGAGAGATGAGCAGTTCTTC.

As DNA, the CDR3 is TGTGCCAGTAGTCAATCGGGACTAGCGGGAGGAAGTTCCAATGAGCAGTTCTTC. It translates to CASSQSGLAGGSSNEQFF. The genes are TRBV19 and TRBJ2-1; 15 positions agree with TRBD2. V gave up 5 bases and J gave up 6 bases; unmatched junction bases: 11. The CDR3 runs 18 residues. Germline CDR1 is LNHDA and CDR2 is SQIVND (reference sequence).

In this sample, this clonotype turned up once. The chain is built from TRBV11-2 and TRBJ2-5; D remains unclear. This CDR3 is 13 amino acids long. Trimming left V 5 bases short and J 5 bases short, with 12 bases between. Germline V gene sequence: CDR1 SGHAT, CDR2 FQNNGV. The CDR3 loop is CASSASFRETQYF. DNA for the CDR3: TGTGCCAGCAGCGCGAGCTTCCGGGAGACCCAGTACTTC.

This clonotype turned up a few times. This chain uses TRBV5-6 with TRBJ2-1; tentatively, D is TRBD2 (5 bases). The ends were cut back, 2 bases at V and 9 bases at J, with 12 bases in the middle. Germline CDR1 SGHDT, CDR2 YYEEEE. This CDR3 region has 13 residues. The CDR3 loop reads CASSLTGRSEQFF. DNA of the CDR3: TGTGCCAGCAGCTTAACGGGAAGAAGTGAGCAGTTCTTC.